The rows below give T cell receptor beta chains drawn from one sample of a study of T cell changes during pregnancy in multiple sclerosis. Libraries were prepared by immunoSEQ multiplex PCR; TCRdb keeps only in-frame clonotypes and omits some of them. Of about 70,000 clones listed, approximately 90% are singletons. The sample here was peripheral blood, taken after pregnancy. Receptors originate from a female donor with multiple sclerosis, enrolled in a pregnancy study. Both conserved end residues are part of each CDR3. The order of the fields is D gene, clone size, J gene, V gene, CDR3 DNA, CDR3 protein. D genes are given only for firm matches. Expanded clones get a size class; other rows say once, few or many, or leave the size out.

d_gene: TRBD2; abundance: -; j_gene: TRBJ2-1; v_gene: TRBV7-9; CDR3nt: TGTGCCAGCAGCCTGACTAGCGGACCCTACAATGAGCAGTTCTTC; CDR3aa: CASSLTSGPYNEQFF
d_gene: TRBD2; abundance: -; j_gene: TRBJ2-7; v_gene: TRBV4-3; CDR3nt: TGCGCCAGCAGCCAAGAACCCCCCGGACTAGCGGACTCCTACGAGCAGTACTTC; CDR3aa: CASSQEPPGLADSYEQYF
d_gene: TRBD1; abundance: -; j_gene: TRBJ1-4; v_gene: TRBV5-6; CDR3nt: TGTGCCAGCAGCTCAGCTGGACAGGGGGCAGGGGAAAAACTGTTTTTT; CDR3aa: CASSSAGQGAGEKLFF
d_gene: TRBD2; abundance: -; j_gene: TRBJ2-1; v_gene: TRBV7-9; CDR3nt: TGTGCCAGCAGCCCCCCCCGGGAGGGTATTTCGTGGAATGAGCAGTTCTTC; CDR3aa: CASSPPREGISWNEQFF
d_gene: -; abundance: -; j_gene: TRBJ1-4; v_gene: TRBV21-1; CDR3nt: TGTGCCAGCAGCAAAGTAGGCGAACCGGGTGAAAAACTGTTTTTT; CDR3aa: CASSKVGEPGEKLFF
d_gene: TRBD2; abundance: -; j_gene: TRBJ2-3; v_gene: TRBV9; CDR3nt: TGTGCCAGCAGCGTAGCCGGGACTAGCGGGAGACCAGATACGCAGTATTTT; CDR3aa: CASSVAGTSGRPDTQYF
d_gene: TRBD2; abundance: few; j_gene: TRBJ2-7; v_gene: TRBV14; CDR3nt: TGTGCCAGCAGCCAAACCCTAAGCGGGAGGTACGAGCAGTACTTC; CDR3aa: CASSQTLSGRYEQYF
d_gene: -; abundance: -; j_gene: TRBJ2-1; v_gene: TRBV5-6; CDR3nt: TGTGCCAGCACCTTAAAATCCCGGGATTTCCTCAATGAGCAGTTCTTC; CDR3aa: CASTLKSRDFLNEQFF
d_gene: -; abundance: once; j_gene: TRBJ2-2; v_gene: TRBV19; CDR3nt: TGTGCCAGTAGTATAGCGTGGGGCGGCGCCGGGGAGCTGTTTTTT; CDR3aa: CASSIAWGGAGELFF
d_gene: TRBD1; abundance: -; j_gene: TRBJ2-1; v_gene: TRBV28; CDR3nt: TGTGCCAGCATTGGAGGGGACAGGGGTCTTGGAGAGCAGTTCTTC; CDR3aa: CASIGGDRGLGEQFF
d_gene: TRBD2; abundance: once; j_gene: TRBJ2-1; v_gene: TRBV30; CDR3nt: TGTGCCTGGAGTGTACGCCCTAGCGGGGCGGAGCAGTTCTTC; CDR3aa: CAWSVRPSGAEQFF
d_gene: -; abundance: few; j_gene: TRBJ1-1; v_gene: TRBV25-1; CDR3nt: TGTGCCACCGGGGTAGGGTCAAACACTGAAGCTTTCTTT; CDR3aa: CATGVGSNTEAFF
d_gene: TRBD2; abundance: -; j_gene: TRBJ2-3; v_gene: TRBV15; CDR3nt: TGTGCCACATCTAATAGCGGGAGGGTTGCAGATACGCAGTATTTT; CDR3aa: CATSNSGRVADTQYF
d_gene: TRBD2; abundance: -; j_gene: TRBJ2-7; v_gene: TRBV10-3; CDR3nt: TGTGCCATCAGTGAGTCGGTCCCGGGACTAGCTACCTACGAGCAGTACTTC; CDR3aa: CAISESVPGLATYEQYF
d_gene: -; abundance: -; j_gene: TRBJ2-5; v_gene: TRBV5-1; CDR3nt: TGCGCCAGCAGCTTGGAGGGCAGGGGAGATACAGAGACCCAGTACTTC; CDR3aa: CASSLEGRGDTETQYF